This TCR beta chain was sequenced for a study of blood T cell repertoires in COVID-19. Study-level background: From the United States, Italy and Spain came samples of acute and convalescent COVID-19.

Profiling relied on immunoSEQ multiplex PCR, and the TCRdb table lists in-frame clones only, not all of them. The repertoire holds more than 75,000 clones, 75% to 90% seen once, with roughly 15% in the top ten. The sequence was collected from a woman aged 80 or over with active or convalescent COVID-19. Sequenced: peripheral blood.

CDR3 protein: CASSPTGNDGELFF. The CDR3 DNA is TGTGCCAGCAGCCCCACGGGGAATGACGGGGAGCTGTTTTTT. The rearrangement uses TRBV7-2 and TRBJ2-2; tentative D call: TRBD2 (5 bases). This CDR3 spans 14 amino acids. Germline loops: CDR1 SGHTA, CDR2 FQGNSA. Trimming took off 5 bases at V and 7 bases at J, with 14 bases between the two ends. The full variable domain, completed using reference TRBV7-2 and TRBJ2-2, is GAGVSQSPSNKVTEKGKDVELRCDPISGHTALYWYRQSLGQGLEFLIYFQGNSAPDKSGLPSDRFSAERTGGSVSTLTIQRTQQEDSAVYLCASSPTGNDGELFFGEGSRLTVL.